This T cell receptor beta chain originates from a study of blood T cell repertoires in COVID-19. Across the study: Samples came from the United States, Italy and Spain, spanning acute and convalescent COVID-19.

CDR3 length equals 15 residues. Trimming pared 3 bases from V and 5 bases from J, leaving 16 bases between. Germline CDR1 and CDR2: MDHEN and SYDVKM. Original data processing: The authors estimated nucleated cell counts from reference gene primer amplification. TCRdb keeps only in-frame clones here, not all; method: immunoSEQ multiplex PCR. The V and J calls and the clone size are those of that table, but D and trimming were determined from the DNA. Here the sample spans about 380,000 clones, around 89% being singletons. Sequenced input: peripheral blood. This TCR derives from a man aged 35-49 years with acute or convalescent COVID-19. V usage is TRBV28 and J usage is TRBJ2-5, with D perhaps TRBD2 (6 bases). This CDR3 is CASSFGWREGETQYF. DNA of the CDR3: TGTGCCAGCAGTTTTGGTTGGAGGGAAGGGGAGACCCAGTACTTC.